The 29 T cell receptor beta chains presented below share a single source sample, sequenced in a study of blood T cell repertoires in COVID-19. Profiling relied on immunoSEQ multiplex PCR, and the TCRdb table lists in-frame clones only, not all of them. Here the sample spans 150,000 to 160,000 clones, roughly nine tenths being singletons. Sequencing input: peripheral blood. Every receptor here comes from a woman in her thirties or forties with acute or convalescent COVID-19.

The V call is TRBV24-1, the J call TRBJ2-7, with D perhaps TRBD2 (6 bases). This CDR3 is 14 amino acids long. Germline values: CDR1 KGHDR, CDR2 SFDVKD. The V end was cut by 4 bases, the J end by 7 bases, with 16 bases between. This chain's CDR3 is CATSDPGTGYEQYF. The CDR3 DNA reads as TGTGCCACCAGTGACCCCGGGACTGGCTATGAGCAGTACTTC.

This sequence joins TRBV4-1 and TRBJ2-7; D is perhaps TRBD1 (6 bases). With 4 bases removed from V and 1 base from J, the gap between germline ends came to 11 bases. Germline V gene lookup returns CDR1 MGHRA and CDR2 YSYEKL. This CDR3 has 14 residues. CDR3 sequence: CASSRITGSYEQYF. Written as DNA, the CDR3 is TGCGCCAGCAGCCGGATCACAGGGTCCTACGAGCAGTACTTC.

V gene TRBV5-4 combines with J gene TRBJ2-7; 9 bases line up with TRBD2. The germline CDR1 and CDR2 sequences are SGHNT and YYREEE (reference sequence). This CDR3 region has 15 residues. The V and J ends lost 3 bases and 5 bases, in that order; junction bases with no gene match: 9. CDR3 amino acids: CASSWPGTSNHEQYF. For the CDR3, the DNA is TGTGCCAGCAGCTGGCCCGGGACTAGCAACCACGAGCAGTACTTC.

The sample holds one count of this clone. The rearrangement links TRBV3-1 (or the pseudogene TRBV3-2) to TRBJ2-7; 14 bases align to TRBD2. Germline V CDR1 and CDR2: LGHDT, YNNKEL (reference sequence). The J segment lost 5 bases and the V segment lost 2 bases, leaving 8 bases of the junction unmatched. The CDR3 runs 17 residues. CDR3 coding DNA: TGTGCCAGCAGCCAACGAGGGACTAGCGGGAGTGTCCACGAGCAGTACTTC. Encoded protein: CASSQRGTSGSVHEQYF.

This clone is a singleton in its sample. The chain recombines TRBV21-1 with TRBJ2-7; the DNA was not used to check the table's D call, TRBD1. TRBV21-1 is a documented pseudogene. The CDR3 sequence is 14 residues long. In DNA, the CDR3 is TGTGCCAGCAGCGAGGGACACGACTCCTACGAGCAGTACTTC. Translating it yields CASSEGHDSYEQYF.

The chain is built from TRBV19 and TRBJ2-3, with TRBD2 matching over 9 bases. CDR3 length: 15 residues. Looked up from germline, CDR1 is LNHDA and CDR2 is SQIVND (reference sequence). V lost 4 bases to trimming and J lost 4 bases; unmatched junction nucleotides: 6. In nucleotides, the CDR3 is TGTGCCAGTAGTACTTCGGGGACTAGCTCAGATACGCAGTATTTT. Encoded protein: CASSTSGTSSDTQYF.

The DNA of the CDR3 is TGTGCCAGCAGTTCCAAGCGGGGGGGCTCCTACGAGCAGTACTTC. It encodes CASSSKRGGSYEQYF. The rearrangement uses TRBV28 and TRBJ2-7; 10 bases line up with TRBD2. This CDR3 has 15 residues. Germline trimming cut 4 bases from V and 0 bases from J; bases unmatched to any gene: 3. Germline lookup yields CDR1 MDHEN and CDR2 SYDVKM.

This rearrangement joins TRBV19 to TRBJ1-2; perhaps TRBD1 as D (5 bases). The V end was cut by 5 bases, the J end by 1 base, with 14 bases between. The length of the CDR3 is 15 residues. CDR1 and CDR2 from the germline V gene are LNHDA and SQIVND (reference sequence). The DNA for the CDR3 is TGTGCCAGTAGTGCGACAGCCTTTTATAACTATGGCTACACCTTC. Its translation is CASSATAFYNYGYTF.

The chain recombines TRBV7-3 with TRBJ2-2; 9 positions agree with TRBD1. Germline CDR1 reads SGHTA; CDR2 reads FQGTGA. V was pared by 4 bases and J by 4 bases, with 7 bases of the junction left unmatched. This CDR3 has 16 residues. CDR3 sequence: CASSSGTGHPTGELFF. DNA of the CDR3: TGTGCCAGCAGCTCCGGGACAGGGCATCCCACCGGGGAGCTGTTTTTT.

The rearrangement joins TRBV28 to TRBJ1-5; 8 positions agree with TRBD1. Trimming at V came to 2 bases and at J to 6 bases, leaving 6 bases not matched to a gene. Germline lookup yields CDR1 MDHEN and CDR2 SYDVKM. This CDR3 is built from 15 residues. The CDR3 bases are TGTGCCAGCAGTTTAGTGGCAGGGGGCTCTCAGCCCCAGCATTTT. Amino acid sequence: CASSLVAGGSQPQHF.

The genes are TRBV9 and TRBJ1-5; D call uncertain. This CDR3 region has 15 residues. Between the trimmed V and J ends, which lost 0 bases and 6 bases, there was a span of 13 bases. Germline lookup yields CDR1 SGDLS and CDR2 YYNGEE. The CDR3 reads CASSVEGRSGQPQHF. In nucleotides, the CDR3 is TGTGCCAGCAGCGTAGAGGGCAGGAGCGGTCAGCCCCAGCATTTT.

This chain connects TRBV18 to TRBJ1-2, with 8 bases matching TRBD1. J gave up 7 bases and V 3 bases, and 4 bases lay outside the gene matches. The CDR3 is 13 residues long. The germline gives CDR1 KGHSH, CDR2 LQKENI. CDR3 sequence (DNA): TGTGCCAGCTCACCGGGACAGGCAGGTGGCTACACCTTC. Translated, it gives CASSPGQAGGYTF. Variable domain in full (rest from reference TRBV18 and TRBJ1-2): NAGVMQNPRHLVRRRGQEARLRCSPMKGHSHVYWYRQLPEEGLKFMVYLQKENIIDESGMPKERFSAEFPKEGPSILRIQQVVRGDSAAYFCASSPGQAGGYTFGSGTRLTVV.

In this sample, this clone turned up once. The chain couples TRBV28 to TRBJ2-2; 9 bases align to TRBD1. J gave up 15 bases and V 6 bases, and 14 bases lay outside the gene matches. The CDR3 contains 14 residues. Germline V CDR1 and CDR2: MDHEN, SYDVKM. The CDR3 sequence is CASRSTGGGSMLFF. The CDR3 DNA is TGTGCCAGCAGATCCACAGGGGGCGGTAGTATGTTGTTTTTT.

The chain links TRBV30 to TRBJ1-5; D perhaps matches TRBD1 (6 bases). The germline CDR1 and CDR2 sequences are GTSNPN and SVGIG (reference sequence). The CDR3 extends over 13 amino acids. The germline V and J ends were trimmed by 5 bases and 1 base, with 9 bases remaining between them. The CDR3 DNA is TGTGCCTGGTCTACAGGGAGCAATCAGCCCCAGCATTTT. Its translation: CAWSTGSNQPQHF.

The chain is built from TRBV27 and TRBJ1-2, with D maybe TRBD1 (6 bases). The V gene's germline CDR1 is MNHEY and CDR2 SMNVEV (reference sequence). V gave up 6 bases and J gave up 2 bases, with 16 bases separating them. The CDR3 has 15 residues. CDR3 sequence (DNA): TGTGCCAGCAGCCCCTTCAGTCAGGGGAACTATGGCTACACCTTC. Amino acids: CASSPFSQGNYGYTF.

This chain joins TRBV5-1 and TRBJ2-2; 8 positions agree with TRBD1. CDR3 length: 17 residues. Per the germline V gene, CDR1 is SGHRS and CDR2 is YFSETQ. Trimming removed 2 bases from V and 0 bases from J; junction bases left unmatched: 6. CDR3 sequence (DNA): TGCGCCAGCAGCTTAGGACAGGGAATATCGAACACCGGGGAGCTGTTTTTT. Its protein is CASSLGQGISNTGELFF.

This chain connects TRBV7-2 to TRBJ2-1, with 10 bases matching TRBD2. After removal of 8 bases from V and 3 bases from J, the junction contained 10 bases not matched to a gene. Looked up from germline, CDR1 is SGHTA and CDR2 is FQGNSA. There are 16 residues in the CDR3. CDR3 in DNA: TGTGCCAGCGAGTTGGGGCGACTAGCGGGCTACAATGAGCAGTTCTTC. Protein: CASELGRLAGYNEQFF.

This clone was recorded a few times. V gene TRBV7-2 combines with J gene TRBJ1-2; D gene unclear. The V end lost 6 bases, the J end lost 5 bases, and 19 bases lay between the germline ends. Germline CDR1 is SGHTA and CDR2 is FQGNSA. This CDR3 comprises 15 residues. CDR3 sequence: CASRPAPGIPYGYTF. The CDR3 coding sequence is TGTGCCAGCAGGCCAGCCCCAGGCATCCCTTATGGCTACACCTTC.

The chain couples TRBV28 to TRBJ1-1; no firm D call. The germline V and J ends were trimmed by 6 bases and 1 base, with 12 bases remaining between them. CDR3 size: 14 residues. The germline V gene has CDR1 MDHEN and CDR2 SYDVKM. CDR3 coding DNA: TGTGCCAGCAGCCGCACCCGGGGGAACACTGAAGCTTTCTTT. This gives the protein CASSRTRGNTEAFF.

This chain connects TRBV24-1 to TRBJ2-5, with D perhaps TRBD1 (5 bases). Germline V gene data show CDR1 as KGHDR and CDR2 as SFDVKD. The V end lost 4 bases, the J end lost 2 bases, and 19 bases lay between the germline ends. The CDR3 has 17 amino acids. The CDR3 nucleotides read TGTGCCACCAGTGACCCCGGACAAGAAAGATTTCAAGAGACCCAGTACTTC. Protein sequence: CATSDPGQERFQETQYF.

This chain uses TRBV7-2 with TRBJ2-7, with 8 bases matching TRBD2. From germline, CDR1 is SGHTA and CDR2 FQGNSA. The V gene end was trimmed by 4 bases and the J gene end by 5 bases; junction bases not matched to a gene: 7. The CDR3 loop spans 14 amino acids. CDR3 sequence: CASSYGSGTHEQYF. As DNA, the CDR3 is TGTGCCAGCAGCTATGGTAGCGGGACCCACGAGCAGTACTTC.

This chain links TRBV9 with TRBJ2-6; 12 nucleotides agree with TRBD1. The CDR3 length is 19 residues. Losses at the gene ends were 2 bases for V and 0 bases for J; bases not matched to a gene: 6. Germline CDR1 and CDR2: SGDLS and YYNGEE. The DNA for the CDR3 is TGTGCCAGCAGCGTTACCGGGACAGGGGGCATCTCTGGGGCCAACGTCCTGACTTTC. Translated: CASSVTGTGGISGANVLTF.

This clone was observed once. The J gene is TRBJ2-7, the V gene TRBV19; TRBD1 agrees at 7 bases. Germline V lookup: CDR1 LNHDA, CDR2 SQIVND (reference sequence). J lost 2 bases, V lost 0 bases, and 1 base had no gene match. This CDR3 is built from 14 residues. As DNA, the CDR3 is TGTGCCAGTAGTATAGATACAGGGGCCTACGAGCAGTACTTC. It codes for CASSIDTGAYEQYF.

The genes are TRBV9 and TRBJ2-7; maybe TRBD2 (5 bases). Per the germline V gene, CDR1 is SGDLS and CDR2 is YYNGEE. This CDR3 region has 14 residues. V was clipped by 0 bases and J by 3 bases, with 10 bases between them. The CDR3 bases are TGTGCCAGCAGCGTAGCCGAGGGAGACTACGAGCAGTACTTC. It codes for CASSVAEGDYEQYF.

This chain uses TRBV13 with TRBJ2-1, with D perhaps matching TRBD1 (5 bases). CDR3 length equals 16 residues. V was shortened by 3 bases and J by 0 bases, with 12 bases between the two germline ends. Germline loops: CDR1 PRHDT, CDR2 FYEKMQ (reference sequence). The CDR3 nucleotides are TGTGCCAGCAGCTTTAGACAGCTCAGCTCCTACAATGAGCAGTTCTTC. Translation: CASSFRQLSSYNEQFF.

CDR3: CASSSGTGSYNEQFF. The CDR3 DNA sequence: TGTGCCAGCAGCTCCGGGACAGGCTCCTACAATGAGCAGTTCTTC. J is TRBJ2-1 and V is TRBV11-2, with TRBD1 matching 8 bases. Germline assignment: CDR1 SGHAT and CDR2 FQNNGV. The J segment lost 0 bases and the V segment lost 4 bases, leaving 2 bases of the junction unmatched. This CDR3 is 15 amino acids long.

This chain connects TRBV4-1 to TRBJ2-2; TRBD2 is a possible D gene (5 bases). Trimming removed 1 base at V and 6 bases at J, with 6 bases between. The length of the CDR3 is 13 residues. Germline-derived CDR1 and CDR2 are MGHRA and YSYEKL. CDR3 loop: CASSQAGSGELFF. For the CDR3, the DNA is TGCGCCAGCAGCCAAGCGGGATCCGGGGAGCTGTTTTTT.

CDR3 residues: CASSPGLAGTLWDEQFF. DNA of the CDR3: TGCGCCAGCAGCCCGGGACTAGCGGGGACTTTATGGGATGAGCAGTTCTTC. The chain employs TRBV5-1 and TRBJ2-1, with 13 bases that match TRBD2. The CDR3 has 17 residues. CDR1 and CDR2 from the germline V gene are SGHRS and YFSETQ. V shed 4 bases and J 8 bases; nucleotides not matched to a gene: 12.

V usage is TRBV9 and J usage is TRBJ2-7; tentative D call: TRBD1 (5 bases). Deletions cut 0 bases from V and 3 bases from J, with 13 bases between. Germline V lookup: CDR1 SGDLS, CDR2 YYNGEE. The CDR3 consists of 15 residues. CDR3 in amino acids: CASSVEPDTHYEQYF. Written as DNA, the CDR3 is TGTGCCAGCAGCGTAGAACCGGACACCCACTACGAGCAGTACTTC.